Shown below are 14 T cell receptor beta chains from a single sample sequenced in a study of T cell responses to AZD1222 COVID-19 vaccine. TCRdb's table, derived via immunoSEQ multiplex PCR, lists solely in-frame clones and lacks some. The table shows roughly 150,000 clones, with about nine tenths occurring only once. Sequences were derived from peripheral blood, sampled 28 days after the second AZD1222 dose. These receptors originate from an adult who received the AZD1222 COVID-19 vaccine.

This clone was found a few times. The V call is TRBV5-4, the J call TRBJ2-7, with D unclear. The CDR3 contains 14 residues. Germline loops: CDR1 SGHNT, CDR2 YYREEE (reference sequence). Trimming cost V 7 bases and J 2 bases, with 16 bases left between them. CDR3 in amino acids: CASQWGTTAYEQYF. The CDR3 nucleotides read TGTGCCAGCCAGTGGGGTACAACCGCCTACGAGCAGTACTTC.

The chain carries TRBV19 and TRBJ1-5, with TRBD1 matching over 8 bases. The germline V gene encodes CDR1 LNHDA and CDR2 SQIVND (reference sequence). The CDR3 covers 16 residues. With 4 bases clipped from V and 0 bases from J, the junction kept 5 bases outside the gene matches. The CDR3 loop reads CASSTGGQVSNQPQHF. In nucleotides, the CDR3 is TGTGCCAGTAGTACCGGGGGACAGGTTAGCAATCAGCCCCAGCATTTT.

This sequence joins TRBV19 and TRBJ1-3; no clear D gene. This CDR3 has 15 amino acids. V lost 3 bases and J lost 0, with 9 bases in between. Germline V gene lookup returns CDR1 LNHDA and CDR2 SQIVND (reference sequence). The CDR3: CASSIQTDSGNTIYF. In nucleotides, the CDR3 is TGTGCCAGTAGTATTCAAACAGACTCTGGAAACACCATATATTTT.

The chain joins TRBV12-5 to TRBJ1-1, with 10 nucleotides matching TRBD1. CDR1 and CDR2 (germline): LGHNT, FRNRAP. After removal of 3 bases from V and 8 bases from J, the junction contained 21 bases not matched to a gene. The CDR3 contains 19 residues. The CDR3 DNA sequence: TGTGCTAGTGGTTTAGAGGTCTTCGTGGGACAGGGGCGCGGTAGGGAAGCTTTCTTT. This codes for CASGLEVFVGQGRGREAFF.

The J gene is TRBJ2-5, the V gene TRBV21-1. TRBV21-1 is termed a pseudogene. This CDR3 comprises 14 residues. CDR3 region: CASSKIKGQKTQYF. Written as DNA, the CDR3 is TGTGCCAGCAGCAAAATCAAGGGTCAAAAGACCCAGTACTTC.

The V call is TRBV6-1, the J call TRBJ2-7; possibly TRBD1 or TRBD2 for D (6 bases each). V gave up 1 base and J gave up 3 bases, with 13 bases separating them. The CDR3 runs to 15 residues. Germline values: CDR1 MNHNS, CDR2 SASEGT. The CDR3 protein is CASSEEGGGSYEQYF. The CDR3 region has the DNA TGTGCCAGCAGTGAAGAAGGAGGGGGGAGCTACGAGCAGTACTTC.

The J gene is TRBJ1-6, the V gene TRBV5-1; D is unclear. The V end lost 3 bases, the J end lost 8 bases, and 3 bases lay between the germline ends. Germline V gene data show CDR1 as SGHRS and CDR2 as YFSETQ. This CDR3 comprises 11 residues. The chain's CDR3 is CASSSYSPLHF. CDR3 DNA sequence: TGCGCCAGCAGCTCCTATTCACCCCTCCACTTT.

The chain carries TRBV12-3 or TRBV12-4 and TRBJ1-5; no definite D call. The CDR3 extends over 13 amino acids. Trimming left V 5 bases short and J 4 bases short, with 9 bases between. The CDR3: CASSPDENQPQHF. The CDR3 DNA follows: TGTGCCAGCAGTCCAGACGAGAATCAGCCCCAGCATTTT.

DNA of the CDR3: TGCGCCAGCAGCTTGGAGGGGTTGGTCCCCACCCCTTACGAGCAGTACTTC. It yields the protein CASSLEGLVPTPYEQYF. This sequence joins TRBV5-1 and TRBJ2-7; weak D call: TRBD1 (5 bases). Germline loops: CDR1 SGHRS, CDR2 YFSETQ. The CDR3 is made up of 17 amino acids. Between the trimmed V and J ends, which lost 0 bases and 4 bases, there was a span of 20 bases.

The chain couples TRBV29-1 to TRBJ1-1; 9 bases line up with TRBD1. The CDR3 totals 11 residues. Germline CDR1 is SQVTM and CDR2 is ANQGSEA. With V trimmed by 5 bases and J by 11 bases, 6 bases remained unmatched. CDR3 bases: TGCAGCGTTATACAGGGGGCTGGGGCTTTCTTT. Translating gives CSVIQGAGAFF. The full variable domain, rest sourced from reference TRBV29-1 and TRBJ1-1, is SAVISQKPSRDICQRGTSLTIQCQVDSQVTMMFWYRQQPGQSLTLIATANQGSEATYESGFVIDKFPISRPNLTFSTLTVSNMSPEDSSIYLCSVIQGAGAFFGQGTRLTVV.

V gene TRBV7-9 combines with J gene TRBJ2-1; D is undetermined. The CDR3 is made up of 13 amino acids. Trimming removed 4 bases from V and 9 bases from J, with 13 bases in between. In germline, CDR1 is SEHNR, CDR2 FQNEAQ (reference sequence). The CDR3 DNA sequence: TGTGCCAGCAGCTACGTTGTTGGGCCTGAGCAGTTCTTC. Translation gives CASSYVVGPEQFF.

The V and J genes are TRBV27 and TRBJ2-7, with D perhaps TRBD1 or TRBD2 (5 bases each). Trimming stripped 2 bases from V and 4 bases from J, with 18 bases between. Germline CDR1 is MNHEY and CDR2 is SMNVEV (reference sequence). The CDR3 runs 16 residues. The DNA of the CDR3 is TGTGCCAGCAGTTTACTCCCAGGGCCAGGCGGGTACGAGCAGTACTTC. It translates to CASSLLPGPGGYEQYF.

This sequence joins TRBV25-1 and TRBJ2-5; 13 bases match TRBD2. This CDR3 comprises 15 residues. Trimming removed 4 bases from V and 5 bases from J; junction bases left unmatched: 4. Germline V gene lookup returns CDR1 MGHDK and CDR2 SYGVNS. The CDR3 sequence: CASSGTSGSWETQYF. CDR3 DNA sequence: TGTGCCAGCAGTGGGACTAGCGGGAGCTGGGAGACCCAGTACTTC.

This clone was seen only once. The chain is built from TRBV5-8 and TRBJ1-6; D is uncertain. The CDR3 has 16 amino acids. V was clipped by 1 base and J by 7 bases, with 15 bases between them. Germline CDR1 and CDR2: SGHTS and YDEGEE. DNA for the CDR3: TGTGCCAGCAGCTTGCTGAGTCCGCGGTGGAATTCACCCCTCCACTTT. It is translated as CASSLLSPRWNSPLHF.